This T cell receptor (beta chain) was sequenced during a study of T-cell reconstitution after alpha-beta-depleted transplantation in children. Unique molecular identifiers were incorporated into the prepared TCRbeta library. TCRdb recomputed calls from the PCR reads with MiXCR, one row per CDR3 protein. The sample has a few hundred thousand distinct CDR3 sequences; 10% are singletons. Deletions cut 4 bases from V and 0 bases from J, with 10 bases between. The CDR3 has 14 residues. Germline values: CDR1 SGHRS, CDR2 YFSETQ. The source material was PBMCs from the stem cell graft donor, sampled from the stem cell graft. The TCR sequence derives from a human donor who donated a stem cell graft to a child with acute lymphoblastic leukemia. J is TRBJ1-1 and V is TRBV5-1; D unresolved. Written as DNA, the CDR3 is TGCGCCAGCAGCCCCGGCACCATGAACACTGAAGCTTTCTTT. Its translation: CASSPGTMNTEAFF.